These T cell receptor beta chains were read from a single sample in a study of molecular identifiers for immune sequencing clone quantification. MiXCR was run by TCRdb on the PCR reads, yielding one entry per CDR3 protein. The table shows hundreds of thousands of distinct CDR3 sequences, with roughly 27% occurring only once. The sample taken for sequencing was naive CD8+ T cells from blood, with Jurkat cell RNA spiked in. The receptor source for this set is a human donor in good health. Some libraries in this study had Jurkat cell RNA spiked in. The CDR3 runs from the conserved cysteine through the conserved F or W. A D gene is named only where the DNA matches it firmly. Clone size, where shown, is once, few, many, or a class for clones that have expanded.

size | J | V | D | DNA | CDR3
- | TRBJ1-2 | TRBV13 | TRBD1 | TGTGCCAGCAGCTTAGCTTACAGGGGGTTGGAAGGCTACACCTTC | CASSLAYRGLEGYTF
few | TRBJ2-7 | TRBV27 | - | TGTGCCAGCAGTTCGCCCGCAGGGGCCTCCTACGAGCAGTACTTC | CASSSPAGASYEQYF
- | TRBJ2-3 | TRBV5-1 | TRBD2 | TGCACCAGCAGCTCCTCTAGCGGGGGGTACACAGATACGCAGTATTTT | CTSSSSSGGYTDTQYF
many | TRBJ1-5 | TRBV15 | - | TGTGCCACCAGCAGAGCACCTATAGGACGCCAGCCCCAGCATTTT | CATSRAPIGRQPQHF
few | TRBJ1-2 | TRBV12-3/TRBV12-4 | TRBD1 | TGTGCCAGCAGTTTATCCCCCGACGGGACAGAAGATGGCTACACCTTC | CASSLSPDGTEDGYTF
- | TRBJ2-2 | TRBV7-9 | TRBD1 | TGTGCCAGCAGCTCCCGGACAGGCGGGTACACCGGGGAGCTGTTTTTT | CASSSRTGGYTGELFF
- | TRBJ1-5 | TRBV30 | - | TGTGCCTGGAGGGACGGGACACATAGCAATCAGCCCCAGCATTTT | CAWRDGTHSNQPQHF
many | TRBJ2-7 | TRBV4-3 | TRBD2 | TGCGCCAGCAGCCAAGCGCGGGGGGCCTACGAGCAGTACTTC | CASSQARGAYEQYF
few | TRBJ1-4 | TRBV13 | - | TGTGCCGTCCCTGGGCCTAATGAAAAACTGTTTTTT | CAVPGPNEKLFF
- | TRBJ2-1 | TRBV29-1 | - | TGCAGCGTTGAAGATGTTGAGAGCTCCTACAATGAGCAGTTCTTC | CSVEDVESSYNEQFF
- | TRBJ2-2 | TRBV9 | - | TGTGCCAGCAGTAACAGTAACACCGGGGAGCTGTTTTTT | CASSNSNTGELFF
many | TRBJ2-7 | TRBV4-1 | - | TGCGCCAGCAGCCAAGAGTGGGGCAGCCCCCCCTACGAGCAGTACTTC | CASSQEWGSPPYEQYF
few | TRBJ1-2 | TRBV20-1 | TRBD1 | TGCAGTGCTTCCGGGGGACAGGCAGATAACTATGGCTACACCTTC | CSASGGQADNYGYTF
- | TRBJ1-3 | TRBV2 | - | TGTGCCAGCAGGGGCACGTACTCTGGAAACACCATATATTTT | CASRGTYSGNTIYF
many | TRBJ1-1 | TRBV5-1 | - | TGCGCCAGCACAAGGATGGGGGGCACTGAAGCTTTCTTT | CASTRMGGTEAFF
many | TRBJ2-1 | TRBV29-1 | - | TGCAGCGTTGAAATAGCGGTGGAAGGTGAGCAGTTCTTC | CSVEIAVEGEQFF
few | TRBJ2-6 | TRBV20-1 | - | TGCAGTGCGAGGGGAAACCCTGGTTCTGGGGCCAACGTCCTGACTTTC | CSARGNPGSGANVLTF